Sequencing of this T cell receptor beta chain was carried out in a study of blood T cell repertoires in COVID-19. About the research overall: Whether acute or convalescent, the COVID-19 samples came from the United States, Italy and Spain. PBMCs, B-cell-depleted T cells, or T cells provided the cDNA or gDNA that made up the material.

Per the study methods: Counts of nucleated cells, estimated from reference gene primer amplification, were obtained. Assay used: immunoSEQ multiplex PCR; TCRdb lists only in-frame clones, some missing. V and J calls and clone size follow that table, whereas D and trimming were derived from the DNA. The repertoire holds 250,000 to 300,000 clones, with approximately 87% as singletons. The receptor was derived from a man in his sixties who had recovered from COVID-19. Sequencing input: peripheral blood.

Written as DNA, the CDR3 is TGTGCCAGCAGCTTACCTACGGGACAGGGTACTTCACCCCTCCACTTT. Its protein product is CASSLPTGQGTSPLHF. The chain employs TRBV5-6 and TRBJ1-6, with TRBD1 matching over 9 bases. CDR1 is SGHDT and CDR2 is YYEEEE in the germline V gene. V gave up 2 bases and J gave up 9 bases; unmatched junction bases: 9. This CDR3 has 16 amino acids. The complete variable domain, with remaining parts taken from reference TRBV5-6 and TRBJ1-6, reads DAGVTQSPTHLIKTRGQQVTLRCSPKSGHDTVSWYQQALGQGPQFIFQYYEEEERQRGNFPDRFSGHQFPNYSSELNVNALLLGDSALYLCASSLPTGQGTSPLHFGNGTRLTVT.